These T cell receptor beta chains were read from a single sample in a study of T cell clones after liver transplantation. The table came from immunoSEQ multiplex PCR; TCRdb's copy has only in-frame clones and leaves some out. This sample has fewer than 110,000 clones, with around 80% found just once. This specimen was CD4+ T cells from blood, taken around 49 months after liver transplant. All receptors come from a human patient who received a liver transplant. Some T cells may possibly be graft donor cells. The CDR3 runs from the conserved cysteine through the conserved F or W. D genes are given only for firm matches. Size tells how often a clone was seen (once, few, many) or the class of an expanded clone, and some rows leave it out.

clone size: .
J gene: TRBJ1-4
V gene: TRBV28
CDR3 length: 12
D gene: .
CDR3 protein: CASKRSNEKLFF
CDR3 DNA: TGTGCCAGCAAGAGATCCAATGAAAAACTGTTTTTT

clone size: .
J gene: TRBJ2-1
V gene: TRBV27
CDR3 length: 16
D gene: TRBD2
CDR3 protein: CASSQAGTSGRNEQFF
CDR3 DNA: TGTGCCAGCAGTCAGGCCGGGACTAGCGGGAGAAATGAGCAGTTCTTC

clone size: few
J gene: TRBJ1-1
V gene: TRBV19
CDR3 length: 13
D gene: .
CDR3 protein: CASSGLPNTEAFF
CDR3 DNA: TGTGCCAGTAGTGGGTTACCGAACACTGAAGCTTTCTTT

clone size: once
J gene: TRBJ1-3
V gene: TRBV6-1
CDR3 length: 15
D gene: .
CDR3 protein: CASSPLVGGGNTIYF
CDR3 DNA: TGTGCCAGCAGTCCGTTGGTGGGAGGGGGAAACACCATATATTTT

clone size: once
J gene: TRBJ1-1
V gene: TRBV19
CDR3 length: 15
D gene: TRBD1
CDR3 protein: CASGLQGPGSTEAFF
CDR3 DNA: TGTGCCAGTGGGTTACAGGGGCCGGGGAGCACTGAAGCTTTCTTT

clone size: .
J gene: TRBJ1-2
V gene: TRBV21-1
CDR3 length: 16
D gene: .
CDR3 protein: CASSNAGTGRRWGYTF
CDR3 DNA: TGTGCCAGCAGCAACGCCGGGACAGGAAGACGATGGGGCTACACCTTC

clone size: .
J gene: TRBJ2-6
V gene: TRBV9
CDR3 length: 14
D gene: .
CDR3 protein: CASSAQSGANVLTF
CDR3 DNA: TGTGCCAGCAGCGCCCAATCTGGGGCCAACGTCCTGACTTTC

clone size: .
J gene: TRBJ2-1
V gene: TRBV5-1
CDR3 length: 15
D gene: TRBD1
CDR3 protein: CASSFGQEPRNEQFF
CDR3 DNA: TGCGCCAGCAGCTTCGGACAGGAACCTAGGAATGAGCAGTTCTTC

clone size: .
J gene: TRBJ1-3
V gene: TRBV4-1
CDR3 length: 17
D gene: .
CDR3 protein: CASSQDRRGHSGNTIYF
CDR3 DNA: TGCGCCAGCAGCCAAGATCGTCGGGGGCACTCTGGAAACACCATATATTTT

clone size: .
J gene: TRBJ2-5
V gene: TRBV5-1
CDR3 length: 14
D gene: TRBD2
CDR3 protein: CASRSGTSIETQYF
CDR3 DNA: TGCGCCAGCAGGTCCGGGACTAGTATCGAGACCCAGTACTTC

clone size: .
J gene: TRBJ2-5
V gene: TRBV11-2
CDR3 length: 15
D gene: .
CDR3 protein: CASSLDRGLQETQYF
CDR3 DNA: TGTGCCAGCAGCTTAGATCGGGGGCTCCAAGAGACCCAGTACTTC

clone size: .
J gene: TRBJ1-1
V gene: TRBV28
CDR3 length: 11
D gene: .
CDR3 protein: CASRGRPEAFF
CDR3 DNA: TGTGCCAGCAGAGGTCGCCCTGAAGCTTTCTTT

clone size: .
J gene: TRBJ1-6
V gene: TRBV7-2
CDR3 length: 16
D gene: .
CDR3 protein: CASSLGAGYMGSPLHF
CDR3 DNA: TGTGCCAGCAGCTTAGGGGCGGGGTATATGGGATCACCCCTCCACTTT

clone size: .
J gene: TRBJ1-2
V gene: TRBV2
CDR3 length: 12
D gene: .
CDR3 protein: CASTRGEYGYTF
CDR3 DNA: TGTGCCAGCACAAGAGGAGAGTATGGCTACACCTTC

clone size: .
J gene: TRBJ2-5
V gene: TRBV29-1
CDR3 length: 17
D gene: TRBD2
CDR3 protein: CSVGTSPHGRAKETQYF
CDR3 DNA: TGCAGCGTGGGGACCAGTCCCCACGGGAGGGCGAAAGAGACCCAGTACTTC

clone size: .
J gene: TRBJ2-2
V gene: TRBV7-7
CDR3 length: 14
D gene: .
CDR3 protein: CASSPGLITGELFF
CDR3 DNA: TGTGCCAGCAGCCCCGGTCTGATCACCGGGGAGCTGTTTTTT

clone size: .
J gene: TRBJ1-2
V gene: TRBV30
CDR3 length: 12
D gene: TRBD1
CDR3 protein: CAWKQGAGGYTF
CDR3 DNA: TGTGCCTGGAAACAGGGGGCAGGTGGCTACACCTTC

clone size: .
J gene: TRBJ1-3
V gene: TRBV7-9
CDR3 length: 19
D gene: .
CDR3 protein: CASSLFTHGYRATGNTIYF
CDR3 DNA: TGTGCCAGCAGCTTATTCACCCATGGATACAGGGCGACTGGAAACACCATATATTTT

clone size: few
J gene: TRBJ2-1
V gene: TRBV5-1
CDR3 length: 12
D gene: .
CDR3 protein: CASSLTGWEQFF
CDR3 DNA: TGCGCCAGCAGCTTGACGGGTTGGGAGCAGTTCTTC

clone size: .
J gene: TRBJ1-1
V gene: TRBV6-6
CDR3 length: 14
D gene: .
CDR3 protein: CASSYAMANTEAFF
CDR3 DNA: TGTGCCAGCAGTTACGCGATGGCGAACACTGAAGCTTTCTTT

clone size: .
J gene: TRBJ1-2
V gene: TRBV28
CDR3 length: 12
D gene: .
CDR3 protein: CASDRTNYGYTF
CDR3 DNA: TGTGCCAGCGATCGGACAAACTATGGCTACACCTTC

clone size: .
J gene: TRBJ2-2
V gene: TRBV27
CDR3 length: 12
D gene: .
CDR3 protein: CASSFTTGELFF
CDR3 DNA: TGTGCCAGCAGCTTTACCACCGGGGAGCTGTTTTTT

clone size: .
J gene: TRBJ2-7
V gene: TRBV7-2
CDR3 length: 15
D gene: .
CDR3 protein: CASSLARQVSYEQYF
CDR3 DNA: TGTGCCAGCAGCTTAGCCAGACAGGTATCCTACGAGCAGTACTTC

clone size: .
J gene: TRBJ2-5
V gene: TRBV16
CDR3 length: 13
D gene: TRBD1
CDR3 protein: CASSEGQQETQYF
CDR3 DNA: TGTGCCAGCAGCGAGGGACAGCAAGAGACCCAGTACTTC

clone size: .
J gene: TRBJ2-1
V gene: TRBV5-8
CDR3 length: 16
D gene: TRBD2
CDR3 protein: CASSLTASGRRNEQFF
CDR3 DNA: TGTGCCAGCAGCTTGACGGCTAGCGGGAGGCGCAATGAGCAGTTCTTC

clone size: .
J gene: TRBJ1-5
V gene: TRBV11-2
CDR3 length: 15
D gene: .
CDR3 protein: CASSKGASGSQPQHF
CDR3 DNA: TGTGCCAGCAGCAAAGGCGCTTCTGGAAGTCAGCCCCAGCATTTT